This T cell receptor (beta chain) emerged from a study of blood T cell repertoires in COVID-19. Study in general: COVID-19 samples collected from the United States, Italy and Spain covered acute and convalescent phases.

Original processing methods: Reference gene primer amplification yielded estimated nucleated cell counts. The protocol was immunoSEQ multiplex PCR, while the TCRdb copy is restricted to in-frame clones and leaves out a portion. V and J calls and clone size follow that table, whereas D and trimming were derived from the DNA. This sample has 120,000 or so clones; about four fifths occur once, and the top ten carry roughly a sixth. The sample was peripheral blood. This clonotype was obtained from a man between 25 and 39 years old with COVID-19, enrolled during active disease.

CDR3 region: CATSDFGGGFLTDTQYF. In DNA form, the CDR3 reads TGTGCCACCAGTGATTTTGGAGGCGGGTTCTTGACAGATACGCAGTATTTT. The V gene is TRBV24-1, the J gene TRBJ2-3; TRBD2 might be the D (5 bases). Trimming left V 1 base short and J 3 bases short, with 16 bases between. Per germline, CDR1 KGHDR and CDR2 SFDVKD. CDR3 size: 17 residues.